This T cell receptor (beta chain) was retrieved from a study of blood T cells in healthy people across ages. Study background: There was about one barcoded beta molecule captured by template switching per two T cells.

Primers used in a second PCR of roughly 6 to 11 cycles were a sample-barcoded 5' primer and a J-beta primer mix. MiXCR, run by TCRdb on the 5' RACE reads, gives a single entry per CDR3 protein. The top ten hold 6.5% to 8.5% of the sample, which has around 1,700,000 distinct CDR3 sequences, roughly 30% seen once. Whole-study findings and limits: Diversity figures derived from one million T cells were judged to underestimate the true value.

Approximately 10 milliliters was the volume of peripheral blood drawn from each donor. Comment on this clonotype: Its antigen remains unknown.

The source is a woman aged 25 to 39 in good health. Sequenced sample: blood.

Here the CDR3 reads CSAKPGATTDTQYF. The DNA of the CDR3 is TGCAGTGCGAAGCCAGGGGCAACCACAGATACGCAGTATTTT. The V gene is TRBV20-1, the J gene TRBJ2-3, with D perhaps TRBD1 (6 bases). V was shortened by 6 bases and J by 2 bases, with 15 bases between the two germline ends. Per germline, CDR1 DFQATT and CDR2 SNEGSKA (reference sequence). The CDR3 is 14 residues long.